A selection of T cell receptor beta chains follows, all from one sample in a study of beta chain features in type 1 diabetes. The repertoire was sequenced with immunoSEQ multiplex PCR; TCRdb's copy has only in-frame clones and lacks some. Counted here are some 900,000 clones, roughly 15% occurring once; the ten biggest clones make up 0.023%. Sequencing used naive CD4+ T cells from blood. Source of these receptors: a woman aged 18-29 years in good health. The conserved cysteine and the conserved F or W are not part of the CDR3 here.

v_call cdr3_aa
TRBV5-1 ASTPGLPTDTQY
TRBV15 ATSRGRPSYNEQF
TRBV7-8 ASSLQGRSNTEAF
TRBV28 ASTRAPGELF
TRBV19 ASRSTGSVQY
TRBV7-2 ASSPLGVPGTGELF
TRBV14 ASSQGRVYNEQF
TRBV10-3 ATGTQENEQF
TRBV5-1 ASSSGGSTYNEQF
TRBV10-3 AIGGQGFEQY
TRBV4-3 ASSQDGGGWGEQF
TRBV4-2 ASSPQTSGAYEQY
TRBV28 ASSPVERLGNGELF
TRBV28 ASSSPGIGIRGEKLF
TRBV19 ASSILGTDTQY
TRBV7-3 ASSRTSDSYNEQF
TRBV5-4 ASSLGLDSLYGYT
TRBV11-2 ASRLAGVSDTQY
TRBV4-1 ASSQALGPGRSYGYT
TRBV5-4 ASRSTPNNEQF
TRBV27 ASSQGVRYEQY
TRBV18 ASSPQGSGTNTGELF
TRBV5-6 ASSLPGLAGGGTDTQY
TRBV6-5 ASNAPTPPERQY
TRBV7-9 ASSHSPGQVISGANVLT
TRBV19 ATPKQTIAKNIQY
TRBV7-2 ASSQELSTDTQY
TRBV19 ASSIGLLAGMRETQY
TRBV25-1 ASSEVDNQPQH
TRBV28 ASSLAGYEQY
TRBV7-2 ASSAGLAGETQY
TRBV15 ATSRTKQGHVANIQY
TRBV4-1 ASSQAFVLSGAWVNQPQH
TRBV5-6 ASSLWLAGVTGELF
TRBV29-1 SVAGGESQPQH
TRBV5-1 ASSLKVTGELF
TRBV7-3 ASSLTGTSSYNEQF
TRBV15 ATSRDLRDGYT
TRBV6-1 ASSGQRLSYNEQF
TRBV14 ASSQEVPETQY
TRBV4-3 ASSQDSAGVAKNIQY
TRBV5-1 ASSTGQGARSEQY